Below, 27 T cell receptor beta chains from the same sample are listed, as sequenced in a study of blood T cells in healthy people across ages. Combining a sample-barcoded 5' primer with a J-beta primer mix, a second PCR ran for roughly 7 to 12 cycles. TCRdb reprocessed the 5' RACE reads with MiXCR, giving one entry per CDR3 protein. This sample has more than 700,000 distinct CDR3 sequences, with about 45% found just once. Specimen: blood. The receptors originated from an elderly man in good health.

This clonotype turned up a few times. The chain combines TRBV5-5 with TRBJ2-1; 7 bases are a match to TRBD2. V trimming: 4 bases; J trimming: 8 bases; junction bases outside the gene matches: 9. Germline V CDR1 and CDR2: SGHKS, YYEKEE (reference sequence). CDR3 length: 14 amino acids. The CDR3 reads CASSPTSVGYEQFF. As DNA, the CDR3 is TGTGCCAGCAGCCCCACTAGCGTCGGCTATGAGCAGTTCTTC. The full variable domain, with the rest looked up from reference TRBV5-5 and TRBJ2-1, is DAGVTQSPTHLIKTRGQQVTLRCSPISGHKSVSWYQQVLGQGPQFIFQYYEKEERGRGNFPDRFSARQFPNYSSELNVNALLLGDSALYLCASSPTSVGYEQFFGPGTRLTVL.

This clonotype has more than one count but fewer than ten. The V call is TRBV20-1, the J call TRBJ2-7, with a tentative D call TRBD2 (6 bases). The end of the DNA fits TRBJ2-5 better, so the J call may be wrong. CDR1 and CDR2 (germline): DFQATT, SNEGSKA (reference sequence). CDR3 length equals 12 residues. CDR3 loop: CSARGESETQYF. CDR3 nucleotide sequence: TGCAGTGCTCGCGGGGAGTCAGAGACCCAGTACTTC.

At least ten counts were recorded for this clonotype. This chain joins TRBV20-1 and TRBJ2-3, with D unresolved. Germline loops: CDR1 DFQATT, CDR2 SNEGSKA (reference sequence). V lost 0 bases and J 5 bases, leaving 12 bases between the germline ends. This CDR3 comprises 14 residues. DNA of the CDR3: TGCAGTGCTAGAGAGGAGAGTTCAAGAGATACGCAGTATTTT. Translation gives CSAREESSRDTQYF.

The rearrangement joins TRBV6-6 to TRBJ1-1; D unclear. The CDR3 has 13 residues. V lost 1 base and J 4 bases, leaving 7 bases between the germline ends. Germline V CDR1 and CDR2: MNHNY, SVGAGI (reference sequence). The CDR3 protein is CASSYYKGTEAFF. CDR3 bases: TGTGCCAGCAGTTACTATAAGGGCACTGAAGCTTTCTTT.

V is TRBV5-1 and J is TRBJ2-3; D is unresolved. This CDR3 is 12 amino acids long. Germline CDR1 SGHRS, CDR2 YFSETQ. V lost 3 bases and J 5 bases, leaving 7 bases between the germline ends. The chain's CDR3 is CASSSQRDTQYF. CDR3 bases: TGCGCCAGCAGCTCCCAGAGAGATACGCAGTATTTT. Combining the CDR3 with reference TRBV5-1 and TRBJ2-3 gives the whole variable domain KAGVTQTPRYLIKTRGQQVTLSCSPISGHRSVSWYQQTPGQGLQFLFEYFSETQRNKGNFPGRFSGRQFSNSRSEMNVSTLELGDSALYLCASSSQRDTQYFGPGTRLTVL.

The sample holds a few counts of this clonotype. This chain joins TRBV12-3 or TRBV12-4 and TRBJ1-1, with a possible D match to TRBD1 (5 bases). V gave up 5 bases and J gave up 1 base, with 8 bases separating them. The CDR3 totals 13 residues. The CDR3: CASSADRNTEAFF. The CDR3 DNA reads as TGTGCCAGCAGTGCAGACAGGAACACTGAAGCTTTCTTT.

The chain employs TRBV30 and TRBJ2-1; D is ambiguous. The CDR3 has 15 amino acids. With 1 base removed from V and 3 bases from J, the gap between germline ends came to 13 bases. Looked up from germline, CDR1 is GTSNPN and CDR2 is SVGIG (reference sequence). CDR3 sequence: CAWSGGRTNYNEQFF. In nucleotides, the CDR3 is TGTGCCTGGAGTGGTGGCAGAACAAACTACAATGAGCAGTTCTTC.

The V call is TRBV20-1, the J call TRBJ2-5; D uncertain. V lost 6 bases, J lost 1 base, and 12 bases lay in between. The CDR3 is 13 amino acids. Germline assignment: CDR1 DFQATT and CDR2 SNEGSKA (reference sequence). This CDR3 reads CSALSQLQETQYF. The CDR3 DNA follows: TGCAGTGCCCTTAGTCAGCTCCAAGAGACCCAGTACTTC.

V and J are TRBV20-1 and TRBJ1-1; no clear D. V was cut by 1 base and J by 6 bases, with 12 bases left in between. Germline CDR1 reads DFQATT; CDR2 reads SNEGSKA (reference sequence). The CDR3 is made up of 13 amino acids. The DNA of the CDR3 is TGCAGTGCTAGAGTTGAGGGTACCCCTGAAGCTTTCTTT. Its protein product is CSARVEGTPEAFF.

Notes on this clonotype: One junction end disagrees with the germline gene, perhaps due to a read error. V gene TRBV7-7 combines with J gene TRBJ2-4; maybe TRBD2 (6 bases). Gene TRBJ2-7 matches the end of the DNA better, so the J call may be wrong. CDR3 length equals 16 residues. CDR1 is SSHAT and CDR2 is FNYEAQ in the germline V gene (reference sequence). The CDR3 protein is CASSFPQQEGAYEQYF. CDR3 bases: TGTGCTAGCAGCTTCCCCCAGCAGGAGGGAGCCTACGAGCAGTACTTC.

The chain uses TRBV11-2 and TRBJ2-3; 11 bases line up with TRBD2. After removal of 1 base from V and 2 bases from J, the junction contained 8 bases not matched to a gene. CDR3 length: 18 amino acids. Germline lookup yields CDR1 SGHAT and CDR2 FQNNGV. The CDR3 here is CASSLAGLAGGHTDTQYF. As DNA, the CDR3 is TGTGCCAGCAGCTTAGCAGGCCTAGCGGGAGGACACACAGATACGCAGTATTTT.

The chain recombines TRBV10-3 with TRBJ2-1; TRBD1 aligns across 9 bases. There are 13 residues in the CDR3. CDR1 ENHRY and CDR2 SYGVKD come from the germline V gene. The J segment lost 8 bases and the V segment lost 10 bases, leaving 9 bases of the junction unmatched. As DNA, the CDR3 is TGTGCCAGCAGGGGGACAGGGCTCGATGAGCAGTTCTTC. Its protein product is CASRGTGLDEQFF.

This clonotype was observed once. The chain joins TRBV2 to TRBJ2-7, with D possibly TRBD1 on 5 matching bases. V shed 6 bases and J shed 6 bases, with 15 bases lying between them. The CDR3 runs 13 residues. CDR1 is SNHLY, CDR2 FYNNEI, per germline. CDR3 bases: TGTGCCAGCAGAGTGGACACGACCTGCGAGCAGTACTTC. Its protein is CASRVDTTCEQYF.

The CDR3 is CASSPGDAGAYQPQHF. Written as DNA, the CDR3 is TGCGCCAGCAGCCCCGGGGACGCAGGGGCCTATCAGCCCCAGCATTTT. The chain employs TRBV5-1 and TRBJ1-5, with D perhaps matching TRBD1 (6 bases). There are 16 residues in the CDR3. CDR1 SGHRS and CDR2 YFSETQ come from the germline V gene. V shed 4 bases and J shed 5 bases, with 19 bases lying between them.

This clonotype was seen a few times. The chain carries TRBV29-1 and TRBJ1-6; 7 nucleotides agree with TRBD1. V shed 5 bases and J 7 bases; nucleotides not matched to a gene: 5. The CDR3 is made up of 13 amino acids. Germline V lookup: CDR1 SQVTM, CDR2 ANQGSEA. CDR3 sequence: CSVRTGGNSPLHF. Here the CDR3 DNA reads TGCAGCGTTCGGACAGGAGGAAATTCACCCCTCCACTTT.

Turning to this clonotype: One end of the junction is discordant with germline, which a read error may explain. The chain couples TRBV24-1 to TRBJ2-1; TRBD2 matches at 9 bases. The V gene's germline CDR1 is KGHDR and CDR2 SFDVKD. This CDR3 has 21 residues. In nucleotides, the CDR3 is TGTGCCACCAGTGAGTCGTACGGGACAGAGACTAGCGGAAGCTCCCACAATGAGCAGTTCTTC. It codes for CATSESYGTETSGSSHNEQFF.

This clonotype was counted ten times or more. The rearrangement links TRBV7-9 to TRBJ2-1; D ambiguous. Germline CDR1 SEHNR, CDR2 FQNEAQ (reference sequence). The CDR3 is 13 amino acids. V lost 4 bases to trimming and J lost 4 bases, with 8 bases between them. CDR3 amino acids: CASSSDAYNEQFF. The DNA for the CDR3 is TGTGCCAGCAGCTCCGACGCTTACAATGAGCAGTTCTTC.

V usage is TRBV2 and J usage is TRBJ2-7, with a tentative D call TRBD1 (6 bases). Trimming took off 5 bases at V and 0 bases at J, with 14 bases between the two ends. The CDR3 runs 15 residues. CDR1 and CDR2 (germline): SNHLY, FYNNEI. The CDR3 coding sequence is TGTGCCAGCAGTCCAGACGGACAGAGCTCCTACGAGCAGTACTTC. Its protein is CASSPDGQSSYEQYF.

The gene calls are TRBV11-3 and TRBJ2-4; D gene ambiguous. With the DNA end fitting TRBJ2-7 better, the J assignment may be wrong. The CDR3 has 15 amino acids. The germline V gene encodes CDR1 SGHNT and CDR2 YENEEA. The CDR3 DNA reads as TGTGCCAGCAGCCCTACGAGCAGAAGCGTCTACGAGCAGTACTTC. It encodes CASSPTSRSVYEQYF.

The chain employs TRBV11-3 and TRBJ2-7; TRBD1 is a possible D gene (6 bases). Germline V gene data show CDR1 as SGHNT and CDR2 as YENEEA. V was shortened by 4 bases and J by 6 bases, with 19 bases between the two germline ends. The CDR3 is made up of 15 amino acids. CDR3 DNA: TGTGCCAGCAGCTCCTCTGCAGGGGTGACGAGCGAGCAGTACTTC. It translates to CASSSSAGVTSEQYF.

The chain has TRBV5-1 and TRBJ2-4, with 13 bases lining up with TRBD2. The J call is doubtful: the DNA matches TRBJ2-7 better. Germline CDR1 is SGHRS and CDR2 is YFSETQ. The CDR3 extends over 15 amino acids. CDR3 nucleotide sequence: TGCGCCAGCAGCTTGGAAACTAGCGGGAGGGGCGAGCAGTACTTC. Protein: CASSLETSGRGEQYF.

The gene calls are TRBV27 and TRBJ2-6; no firm D call. This CDR3 region has 17 residues. Germline-derived CDR1 and CDR2 are MNHEY and SMNVEV (reference sequence). Trimming left V 6 bases short and J 0 bases short, with 15 bases between. CDR3 in DNA: TGTGCCAGCAGCCCCCCACGCAGGCGCTCTGGGGCCAACGTCCTGACTTTC. It yields the protein CASSPPRRRSGANVLTF.

The table lists this clonotype with a few counts. The rearrangement joins TRBV5-1 to TRBJ2-1, with 8 positions matching TRBD2. The CDR3 sequence is 17 residues long. Germline CDR1 SGHRS, CDR2 YFSETQ. Trimming removed 2 bases from V and 5 bases from J; junction bases left unmatched: 12. The CDR3 DNA follows: TGCGCCAGCAGCTTTCAGCCCGGGACTAGGAATCACAATGAGCAGTTCTTC. This sequence encodes CASSFQPGTRNHNEQFF.

This chain uses TRBV7-2 with TRBJ2-5, with no clear D. The CDR3 consists of 14 residues. Germline V gene lookup returns CDR1 SGHTA and CDR2 FQGNSA. V dropped 6 bases and J dropped 2 bases, with 13 bases sitting between them. CDR3 nucleotides: TGTGCCAGCAGTCCTATAGGGCTACAAGAGACCCAGTACTTC. Amino acid sequence: CASSPIGLQETQYF.

For this clonotype: One junction end disagrees with the germline gene, perhaps due to a read error. The rearrangement uses TRBV15 and TRBJ1-2; 10 bases are shared with TRBD1. The CDR3 is 14 residues long. Germline V lookup: CDR1 LNHNV, CDR2 YYDKDF (reference sequence). CDR3 region: CATSGDRGPDGYTF. The CDR3 region has the DNA TGTGCCACCAGCGGAGACAGGGGGCCAGACGGCTACACCTTC.

The chain employs TRBV6-7 and TRBJ2-2, with D perhaps matching TRBD1 or TRBD2 (5 bases each). TRBV6-7 is noted as an ORF with a role that remains uncertain. V dropped 6 bases and J dropped 0 bases, with 17 bases sitting between them. The CDR3 length is 17 residues. The CDR3 sequence: CASSQFEGTSNTGELFF. CDR3 DNA: TGTGCCAGCAGCCAATTTGAAGGGACGTCGAACACCGGGGAGCTGTTTTTT.

For this clonotype: A much bigger clone sits one base away, suggesting this may be a read error. This CDR3 reads CAISPRGPSTDTQYF. The CDR3, as DNA: TGTGCCATCAGCCCCAGAGGGCCTAGCACAGATACGCAGTATTTT. The chain has TRBV7-3 and TRBJ2-3; tentatively, D is TRBD2 (5 bases). CDR1 is SGHTA and CDR2 is FQGTGA in the germline V gene. The CDR3 is 15 residues long.